Following are 21 T cell receptor beta chains from one sample sequenced in a study of shared clonotypes between healthy human individuals. Measured with immunoSEQ multiplex PCR; TCRdb has only the in-frame clones, and not every one. The sample gives about 1.4 million clones, approximately 97% of which show up once; over 1% is in the top ten. The material sequenced was naive CD4+ T cells sorted from blood. Subset here: CD45RA+ positively selected. These receptors came from a man between 25 and 39 years old in good health.

The rearrangement joins TRBV10-2 to TRBJ2-2; 10 bases line up with TRBD1. The germline V gene has CDR1 WSHSY and CDR2 SAAADI. This CDR3 is built from 17 residues. V lost 6 bases, J lost 2 bases, and 9 bases stayed unmatched. CDR3: CASRSDRGLINTGELFF. The CDR3, as DNA: TGCGCCAGCAGGTCAGACAGGGGGCTAATTAACACCGGGGAGCTGTTTTTT.

This chain links TRBV5-4 with TRBJ2-3, with D possibly being TRBD2 (7 bases). The CDR3 has 16 amino acids. V was clipped by 0 bases and J by 4 bases, with 15 bases between them. In germline, CDR1 is SGHNT, CDR2 YYREEE (reference sequence). Here the CDR3 reads CASSLVGGHPPDTQYF. Here the CDR3 DNA reads TGTGCCAGCAGCTTGGTCGGGGGGCACCCCCCAGATACGCAGTATTTT.

This sequence joins TRBV28 and TRBJ2-2, with 8 nucleotides matching TRBD1. Germline-derived CDR1 and CDR2 are MDHEN and SYDVKM. This CDR3 region has 19 residues. Losses at the gene ends were 5 bases for V and 6 bases for J; bases not matched to a gene: 20. This CDR3 is CASSTRQGSGLGTAGELFF. DNA for the CDR3: TGTGCCAGCAGTACCCGACAGGGGTCGGGATTGGGGACCGCCGGGGAGCTGTTTTTT.

The chain combines TRBV15 with TRBJ1-5; D is possibly TRBD1 (5 bases). This CDR3 comprises 15 residues. Per germline, CDR1 LNHNV and CDR2 YYDKDF (reference sequence). V lost 1 base and J 3 bases, leaving 10 bases between the germline ends. The CDR3 DNA sequence: TGTGCCACCAGCAGAGGAGGGGCGTTCAATCAGCCCCAGCATTTT. It codes for CATSRGGAFNQPQHF.

This clone was recorded once. The chain links TRBV18 to TRBJ2-5, with D possibly matching TRBD1 (6 bases). The ends were cut back, 2 bases at V and 5 bases at J, with 15 bases in the middle. The CDR3 has 15 residues. Germline-derived CDR1 and CDR2 are KGHSH and LQKENI. The CDR3 loop is CASSPGQIIGETQYF. Written as DNA, the CDR3 is TGTGCCAGCTCACCAGGACAGATAATCGGGGAGACCCAGTACTTC.

V usage is TRBV10-2 and J usage is TRBJ1-2; D call uncertain. Deletions cut 2 bases from V and 5 bases from J, with 3 bases between. The CDR3 runs to 11 residues. Germline V gives CDR1 WSHSY, CDR2 SAAADI. CDR3 in amino acids: CASSEGYGYTF. The CDR3 nucleotides read TGCGCCAGCAGTGAGGGTTATGGCTACACCTTC.

This clone occurred once. This chain joins TRBV29-1 and TRBJ2-7; tentative D call: TRBD1 (6 bases). In germline, CDR1 is SQVTM, CDR2 ANQGSEA. There are 13 residues in the CDR3. Trimming took off 4 bases at V and 6 bases at J, with 16 bases between the two ends. Here the CDR3 DNA reads TGCAGCGTTGGAAGCGAGGGGGACGGCGAGCAGTACTTC. This codes for CSVGSEGDGEQYF.

This chain joins TRBV5-6 and TRBJ2-5; 12 bases are a match to TRBD2. Germline V gene sequence: CDR1 SGHDT, CDR2 YYEEEE. The CDR3 covers 16 residues. Trimming at V came to 0 bases and at J to 2 bases, leaving 2 bases not matched to a gene. The CDR3 region has the DNA TGTGCCAGCAGCTTGGTAGGACTAGCGGGGCAAGAGACCCAGTACTTC. Its translation is CASSLVGLAGQETQYF.

The chain is built from TRBV29-1 and TRBJ1-1; D unclear. The V gene's germline CDR1 is SQVTM and CDR2 ANQGSEA. V lost 4 bases and J 0 bases, leaving 9 bases between the germline ends. CDR3 length: 13 amino acids. The CDR3 coding sequence is TGCAGCGTTGCCCGACTCATGAACACTGAAGCTTTCTTT. This codes for CSVARLMNTEAFF.

This chain links TRBV27 with TRBJ2-2, with 8 positions matching TRBD1. CDR1 and CDR2 (germline): MNHEY, SMNVEV (reference sequence). J lost 5 bases, V lost 4 bases, and 6 bases had no gene match. CDR3 length: 15 residues. The CDR3 is CASSSGQGRTGELFF. The CDR3 DNA reads as TGTGCCAGCAGTTCCGGACAGGGAAGAACCGGGGAGCTGTTTTTT.

The V gene is TRBV29-1, the J gene TRBJ2-3, with 8 bases that match TRBD1. Germline loops: CDR1 SQVTM, CDR2 ANQGSEA. The CDR3 consists of 13 residues. CDR3 protein: CTLRGRTTDTQYF. For the CDR3, the DNA is TGCACCCTCAGGGGGCGCACGACAGATACGCAGTATTTT.

V gene TRBV9 combines with J gene TRBJ2-2, with a possible D match to TRBD2 (5 bases). The V gene's germline CDR1 is SGDLS and CDR2 YYNGEE. The CDR3 is 19 residues long. V was clipped by 1 base and J by 3 bases, with 22 bases between them. The CDR3 here is CASSVLSGIGGWDTGELFF. DNA of the CDR3: TGTGCCAGCAGCGTACTTTCCGGGATTGGCGGGTGGGACACCGGGGAGCTGTTTTTT.

Details on this clone: One junction end does not reproduce the germline sequence, and a read error may be involved. CDR3 in amino acids: CASSLGRVSYNEQFF. DNA of the CDR3: TGTGCTAGCAGCTTGGGGCGGGTCTCCTACAATGAGCAGTTCTTC. This chain joins TRBV7-7 and TRBJ2-1; D is tentatively TRBD1 or TRBD2 (5 bases each). Germline CDR1 and CDR2: SSHAT and FNYEAQ (reference sequence). The length of the CDR3 is 15 residues. Using reference TRBV7-7 and TRBJ2-1 for the parts outside the CDR3, the full variable domain is GAGVSQSPRYKVTKRGQDVTLRCDPISSHATLYWYQQALGQGPEFLTYFNYEAQPDKSGLPSDRFSAERPEGSISTLTIQRTEQRDSAMYRCASSLGRVSYNEQFFGPGTRLTVL.

This rearrangement joins TRBV10-1 to TRBJ2-7; unclear D gene. Germline V CDR1 and CDR2: WNHNN, SYGVQD (reference sequence). CDR3 length: 15 residues. Trimming stripped 1 base from V and 10 bases from J, with 20 bases between. CDR3 sequence reads: CASSELTNGLSGQYF. CDR3 in DNA: TGCGCCAGCAGTGAGTTGACCAACGGCCTGTCTGGTCAGTACTTC.

The rearrangement links TRBV4-1 to TRBJ2-7; D perhaps matches TRBD1 (6 bases). CDR1 and CDR2 from the germline V gene are MGHRA and YSYEKL. This CDR3 is built from 13 residues. V was clipped by 4 bases and J by 4 bases, with 11 bases between them. The CDR3 spells CASSRDIPYEQYF. CDR3 bases: TGCGCCAGCAGCCGGGACATCCCGTACGAGCAGTACTTC.

The chain uses TRBV5-1 and TRBJ1-1, with 9 nucleotides matching TRBD1. The CDR3 is 16 residues long. Germline V gene sequence: CDR1 SGHRS, CDR2 YFSETQ. The V and J ends lost 4 bases and 0 bases, in that order; junction bases with no gene match: 7. The CDR3 reads CASSGGTGSMNTEAFF. The CDR3 nucleotides are TGCGCCAGCAGCGGGGGGACAGGGAGCATGAACACTGAAGCTTTCTTT.

This chain links TRBV6-1 with TRBJ2-1; 10 bases match TRBD1. The J segment lost 1 base and the V segment lost 8 bases, leaving 5 bases of the junction unmatched. Germline V gene data show CDR1 as MNHNS and CDR2 as SASEGT. The CDR3 loop spans 15 amino acids. The CDR3 spells CASGGTGASYNEQFF. DNA of the CDR3: TGTGCCAGCGGGGGGACAGGGGCATCCTACAATGAGCAGTTCTTC.

The rearrangement uses TRBV2 and TRBJ2-6; D may correspond to TRBD1 or TRBD2 (5 bases each). The V and J ends lost 5 bases and 3 bases respectively, with 14 bases between them. The CDR3 is 16 residues long. The germline gives CDR1 SNHLY, CDR2 FYNNEI. Here the CDR3 DNA reads TGTGCCAGCAGTCACGCTGGGGGTCTTGGGGCCAACGTCCTGACTTTC. Encoded protein: CASSHAGGLGANVLTF.

Only one count was recorded for this clone. Other DNA variants within this sample encode the same CDR3. The chain recombines TRBV7-2 with TRBJ2-7, with D uncertain. From germline, CDR1 is SGHTA and CDR2 FQGNSA. Trimming shortened V by 3 bases and J by 4 bases, and 7 bases separated the two germline ends. This CDR3 has 12 amino acids. In DNA form, the CDR3 reads TGTGCCAGCAGCTTTACGGGTTACGAGCAGTACTTC. It yields the protein CASSFTGYEQYF.

In regard to this clone: The same CDR3 also results from other DNA sequences found in this sample. The V call is TRBV18, the J call TRBJ2-1, with 9 bases identical to TRBD2. V was pared by 6 bases and J by 5 bases, with 2 bases of the junction left unmatched. The CDR3 length is 13 residues. In germline, CDR1 is KGHSH, CDR2 LQKENI. CDR3 amino acids: CASSLAGHNEQFF. CDR3 coding DNA: TGTGCCAGCTCCCTAGCGGGACACAATGAGCAGTTCTTC.

The rearrangement uses TRBV2 and TRBJ2-3, with TRBD2 as a possible D gene (5 bases). Looked up from germline, CDR1 is SNHLY and CDR2 is FYNNEI. This CDR3 contains 11 residues. The V end was cut by 8 bases, the J end by 4 bases, with 7 bases between. The CDR3 coding sequence is TGTGCCAGCCAGAGGGCAGATACGCAGTATTTT. Translation gives CASQRADTQYF.